This entry lists 17 T cell receptor beta chains sequenced from one sample in a study of radiation and T cells in renal cell carcinoma. Regarding time point: baseline pretreatment blood. As for treatment: 15 Gy SBRT to primary tumor, nephrectomy 4 weeks later. Sequencing was performed with immunoSEQ multiplex PCR; in TCRdb, only in-frame clones are kept and a portion is missing. The sample has 45,000 to 65,000 clones; roughly three quarters are singletons. The sample here was blood, taken from a patient whose treatment included radiotherapy and nephrectomy. These TCRs come from a man between 60 and 75 years old with renal cell carcinoma.

This clone was seen a single time. The chain recombines TRBV21-1 with TRBJ2-7; the table's D call, TRBD1, has no DNA check behind it. TRBV21-1 is a listed pseudogene. The CDR3 covers 18 residues. Here the CDR3 reads CASSKGPAGHKSSYEQYV. The CDR3 nucleotides are TGTGCCAGCAGCAAAGGTCCGGCAGGCCACAAAAGCTCCTACGAGCAGTACGTC.

The chain recombines TRBV7-3 with TRBJ1-2; possible D gene TRBD1, 5 bases. Germline V gene data show CDR1 as SGHTA and CDR2 as FQGTGA. The ends were cut back, 2 bases at V and 4 bases at J, with 11 bases in the middle. The CDR3 extends over 14 amino acids. The chain's CDR3 is CASSLAETVYGYTF. CDR3 DNA sequence: TGTGCCAGCAGCTTAGCTGAGACAGTCTATGGCTACACCTTC.

The chain recombines TRBV30 with TRBJ2-1; 7 bases line up with TRBD1. Germline lookup yields CDR1 GTSNPN and CDR2 SVGIG (reference sequence). The CDR3 has 13 residues. The V gene end was trimmed by 5 bases and the J gene end by 10 bases; junction bases not matched to a gene: 11. This chain's CDR3 is CAWHFGDSGEQFF. CDR3 bases: TGTGCCTGGCACTTCGGGGACAGCGGAGAGCAGTTCTTC.

This clone was counted a single time. The chain uses TRBV4-2 and TRBJ2-1, with TRBD2 identical over 7 bases. Losses at the gene ends were 3 bases for V and 1 base for J; bases not matched to a gene: 3. The CDR3 spans 15 residues. Germline V lookup: CDR1 LGHNA, CDR2 YNFKEQ. The CDR3: CASSHPSGSYNEQFF. Here the CDR3 DNA reads TGTGCCAGCAGCCACCCTAGCGGTTCCTACAATGAGCAGTTCTTC.

This clone was observed once. The chain combines TRBV21-1 with TRBJ2-3; TRBD1 was called by the table and not checked on the DNA. TRBV21-1 is reported as a pseudogene. The CDR3 runs 13 residues. CDR3 sequence: CASSPGQGDTQYF. Here the CDR3 DNA reads TGTGCCAGCAGCCCGGGACAGGGAGATACGCAGTATTTT.

The chain carries TRBV5-6 and TRBJ2-1; the D is unclear. Germline V gene sequence: CDR1 SGHDT, CDR2 YYEEEE. The CDR3 totals 11 residues. V was pared by 1 base and J by 8 bases, with 4 bases between. CDR3 region: CASSLSYEQFF. The CDR3, as DNA: TGTGCCAGCAGCTTGAGTTATGAGCAGTTCTTC.

This clone appeared once. The rearrangement links TRBV9 to TRBJ1-2; the D is unclear. The germline V gene has CDR1 SGDLS and CDR2 YYNGEE. The CDR3 is 16 amino acids. Between the trimmed V and J ends, which lost 0 bases and 6 bases, there was a span of 18 bases. The CDR3 nucleotides are TGTGCCAGCAGCGTAGCCCCATCCCTAGGAGCAAATGGCTACACCTTC. It yields the protein CASSVAPSLGANGYTF. Full variable domain (missing parts from reference TRBV9 and TRBJ1-2): DSGVTQTPKHLITATGQRVTLRCSPRSGDLSVYWYQQSLDQGLQFLIQYYNGEERAKGNILERFSAQQFPDLHSELNLSSLELGDSALYFCASSVAPSLGANGYTFGSGTRLTVV.

The rearrangement joins TRBV18 to TRBJ1-4; the D is unclear. V was pared by 1 base and J by 6 bases, with 12 bases between. This CDR3 is 15 amino acids long. Germline loops: CDR1 KGHSH, CDR2 LQKENI. The CDR3 sequence is CASSPLRAQDEKLFF. The CDR3 DNA reads as TGTGCCAGCTCACCACTCCGGGCCCAGGATGAAAAACTGTTTTTT.

This clone has more than one count but fewer than ten. CDR3 region: CASSLFGQQETQYF. The CDR3 DNA is TGCGCCAGCAGCTTGTTTGGGCAACAAGAGACCCAGTACTTC. This chain joins TRBV5-1 and TRBJ2-5; unclear D gene. The CDR3 spans 14 residues. Trimming pared 1 base from V and 2 bases from J, leaving 9 bases between. Germline V gives CDR1 SGHRS, CDR2 YFSETQ.

J is TRBJ2-2 and V is TRBV5-1, with unresolved D. Trimming took 0 bases from V and 0 from J, leaving 6 bases between them. The CDR3 sequence is 15 residues long. CDR1 SGHRS and CDR2 YFSETQ come from the germline V gene. The DNA for the CDR3 is TGCGCCAGCAGCTTGGAACAGCCGAACACCGGGGAGCTGTTTTTT. Its protein is CASSLEQPNTGELFF.

This clone showed up just once. The rearrangement joins TRBV6-1 to TRBJ2-7, with 7 bases matching TRBD2. J lost 6 bases, V lost 7 bases, and 6 bases had no gene match. The germline gives CDR1 MNHNS, CDR2 SASEGT. This CDR3 contains 12 residues. CDR3 sequence (DNA): TGTGCCAGCAATCTGGGGAGGGCCGAGCAGTACGTC. Translation: CASNLGRAEQYV.

The genes are TRBV9 and TRBJ2-2; unclear D gene. CDR3 length: 16 residues. Between the trimmed V and J ends, which lost 3 bases and 4 bases, there was a span of 16 bases. Germline CDR1 and CDR2: SGDLS and YYNGEE. The CDR3 loop reads CASSDTRARATGELFF. In DNA, the CDR3 is TGTGCCAGCAGCGACACTCGGGCCCGCGCCACCGGGGAGCTGTTTTTT.

V and J are TRBV4-1 and TRBJ1-1, with D possibly TRBD1 on 5 matching bases. Deletions cut 0 bases from V and 1 base from J, with 12 bases between. This CDR3 region has 16 residues. Germline V gives CDR1 MGHRA, CDR2 YSYEKL. In DNA form, the CDR3 reads TGCGCCAGCAGCCAAGATCCCGCAGGGACGAACACTGAAGCTTTCTTT. Translating it yields CASSQDPAGTNTEAFF.

V and J are TRBV19 and TRBJ1-5; no definite D call. Deletions cut 9 bases from V and 0 bases from J, with 15 bases between. Germline V lookup: CDR1 LNHDA, CDR2 SQIVND (reference sequence). The CDR3 totals 15 residues. The CDR3 nucleotides read TGTGCCAGCCTTCCGAACCCCTATAGCAATCAGCCCCAGCATTTT. This encodes CASLPNPYSNQPQHF.

The V gene is TRBV4-3, the J gene TRBJ2-7; D remains ambiguous. Trimming took off 2 bases at V and 2 bases at J, with 16 bases between the two ends. CDR1 LGHNA and CDR2 YSLEER come from the germline V gene. The CDR3 has 16 amino acids. The DNA for the CDR3 is TGCGCCAGCAGCCAACGCCCCGACGCATCAACCTACGAGCAGTACTTC. This gives the protein CASSQRPDASTYEQYF.

The J gene is TRBJ1-1, the V gene TRBV10-2; TRBD1 agrees at 9 bases. The CDR3 covers 12 residues. Germline CDR1 and CDR2: WSHSY and SAAADI. V dropped 5 bases and J dropped 8; count of bases not matched to a gene: 3. CDR3 sequence: CASSTGQGEAFF. The CDR3, as DNA: TGCGCCAGCAGTACTGGACAGGGGGAAGCTTTCTTT.

CDR3 DNA sequence: TGCGCCAGCAGTGAGCAGGGTAGCGGGGGCGCCGGGGAGCTGTTTTTT. It translates to CASSEQGSGGAGELFF. The gene calls are TRBV10-1 and TRBJ2-2, with 9 bases aligning to TRBD2. J lost 6 bases, V lost 2 bases, and 7 bases had no gene match. The CDR3 length is 16 residues. Germline loops: CDR1 WNHNN, CDR2 SYGVQD (reference sequence).